This paragraph reports one T cell receptor beta chain. The CDR3 end shows no conserved phenylalanine or tryptophan, and so a read error is likely. Measured with immunoSEQ multiplex PCR; TCRdb has only the in-frame clones, and not every one. The sample lists tens of thousands of clones; 90% were seen once. The sample belongs to a study of control samples from healthy donors and cancer patients. Looked up from germline, CDR1 is SNHLY and CDR2 is FYNNEI. The V end lost 5 bases, the J end lost 3 bases, and 13 bases lay between the germline ends. The CDR3 runs 14 residues. The receptor comes from a woman aged 18-30 years in good health. The chain carries TRBV2 and TRBJ1-2; D might be TRBD1 (5 bases). The sample consisted of blood. CDR3 protein: CASSTLGTDYGYTL. DNA of the CDR3: TGTGCCAGCAGTACACTCGGGACGGACTATGGCTACACCCTC.